Listed here are 24 T cell receptor beta chains from one sample, sequenced in a study of CD8 T cells in Susac syndrome. cDNA came from about 0.5 to 1 ug RNA primed by random hexamers. From the immunoSEQ multiplex PCR reads, TCRdb called clonotypes with MiXCR, one entry per CDR3 protein. The sample consists of 400,000 or so distinct CDR3 sequences, around 85% of them appearing once. The sample consisted of CD8+ T cells from PBMCs. These receptors were collected from a human donor with multiple sclerosis.

This clonotype has a handful of counts. The gene calls are TRBV27 and TRBJ2-1, with 8 bases that match TRBD2. CDR3 length equals 15 residues. After removal of 0 bases from V and 3 bases from J, the junction contained 1 base not matched to a gene. CDR1 and CDR2 (germline): MNHEY, SMNVEV (reference sequence). Written as DNA, the CDR3 is TGTGCCAGCAGTTTATCCCTAGCGGGCTACAATGAGCAGTTCTTC. Encoded protein: CASSLSLAGYNEQFF.

This sequence joins TRBV19 and TRBJ1-1; a weak D match, TRBD1 (5 bases). V lost 5 bases and J lost 1, with 20 bases in between. Germline V lookup: CDR1 LNHDA, CDR2 SQIVND (reference sequence). The CDR3 runs to 17 residues. In DNA form, the CDR3 reads TGTGCCAGTAGTTTTGGGAACTTGGGACTCTGGAACACTGAAGCTTTCTTT. Its translation is CASSFGNLGLWNTEAFF.

The chain has TRBV19 and TRBJ1-3; D gene uncertain. Germline CDR1 LNHDA, CDR2 SQIVND (reference sequence). V shed 6 bases and J shed 0 bases, with 9 bases lying between them. There are 14 residues in the CDR3. The CDR3 protein is CASRRAFSGNTIYF. CDR3 coding DNA: TGTGCCAGTAGAAGAGCATTCTCTGGAAACACCATATATTTT.

This chain joins TRBV4-1 and TRBJ1-2; 8 bases fit TRBD1. V dropped 1 base and J dropped 4; count of bases not matched to a gene: 2. CDR1 is MGHRA, CDR2 YSYEKL, per germline. The CDR3 runs to 14 residues. The CDR3 spells CASSQVGQAYGYTF. CDR3 in DNA: TGCGCCAGCAGCCAAGTGGGACAGGCCTATGGCTACACCTTC.

This clonotype is a singleton in its sample. The rearrangement links TRBV7-8 to TRBJ2-7, with D tentatively TRBD1 (6 bases). Germline CDR1 reads SGHVS; CDR2 reads FQNEAQ. With 0 bases removed from V and 3 bases from J, the gap between germline ends came to 9 bases. This CDR3 has 14 residues. CDR3 DNA sequence: TGTGCCAGCAGCTTAGCGGGGGACATCTACGAGCAGTACTTC. Translation gives CASSLAGDIYEQYF.

The V call is TRBV19, the J call TRBJ2-2, with 11 positions matching TRBD2. The length of the CDR3 is 16 residues. Germline assignment: CDR1 LNHDA and CDR2 SQIVND (reference sequence). With 7 bases clipped from V and 5 bases from J, the junction kept 9 bases outside the gene matches. Written as DNA, the CDR3 is TGTGCCAGTATGGTAGCGGGAGGGCCGGGGACCGGGGAGCTGTTTTTT. It is translated as CASMVAGGPGTGELFF.

CDR3 DNA: TGTGCCTGGACCCCAGAGGGATGGACTGAAGCTTTCTTT. Translated: CAWTPEGWTEAFF. The J gene is TRBJ1-1, the V gene TRBV30, with no clear D. Germline CDR1 reads GTSNPN; CDR2 reads SVGIG (reference sequence). V lost 4 bases, J lost 5 bases, and 14 bases lay in between. The CDR3 runs 13 residues.

The chain links TRBV19 to TRBJ2-1, with TRBD2 matching 9 bases. This CDR3 is 15 amino acids long. After removal of 5 bases from V and 7 bases from J, the junction contained 9 bases not matched to a gene. The germline V gene has CDR1 LNHDA and CDR2 SQIVND (reference sequence). CDR3 coding DNA: TGTGCCAGTAGTTTTAGCGGGAGTGTCAAGAATGAGCAGTTCTTC. Amino acid sequence: CASSFSGSVKNEQFF.

The chain combines TRBV27 with TRBJ1-4; 11 positions agree with TRBD1. Germline CDR1 reads MNHEY; CDR2 reads SMNVEV (reference sequence). V shed 0 bases, J shed 7 bases, and the junction held 10 bases outside the gene matches. The CDR3 loop spans 18 amino acids. The CDR3 sequence is CASSLSIFPGQGVEKLFF. CDR3 coding DNA: TGTGCCAGCAGTTTATCGATATTTCCGGGACAGGGGGTTGAAAAACTGTTTTTT. The entire variable domain, with the rest obtained from reference TRBV27 and TRBJ1-4, is as follows: EAQVTQNPRYLITVTGKKLTVTCSQNMNHEYMSWYRQDPGLGLRQIYYSMNVEVTDKGDVPEGYKVSRKEKRNFPLILESPSPNQTSLYFCASSLSIFPGQGVEKLFFGSGTQLSVL.

The chain recombines TRBV30 with TRBJ1-1; D not certain. The CDR3 contains 12 residues. Germline assignment: CDR1 GTSNPN and CDR2 SVGIG (reference sequence). V shed 5 bases and J shed 4 bases, with 11 bases lying between them. The CDR3 loop reads CAWCGWGTEAFF. Written as DNA, the CDR3 is TGTGCCTGGTGCGGGTGGGGCACTGAAGCTTTCTTT.

The CDR3 sequence is CASSLVIGAPSFTEAFF. The CDR3 DNA sequence: TGTGCCAGCAGCTTGGTTATAGGGGCTCCCTCGTTTACTGAAGCTTTCTTT. This chain links TRBV5-8 with TRBJ1-1, with D possibly TRBD1 on 5 matching bases. The germline V and J ends were trimmed by 0 bases and 5 bases, with 20 bases remaining between them. The CDR3 sequence is 17 residues long. CDR1 and CDR2 from the germline V gene are SGHTS and YDEGEE.

The genes are TRBV12-3 or TRBV12-4 and TRBJ2-1, with D uncertain. Trimming pared 7 bases from V and 0 bases from J, leaving 10 bases between. This CDR3 comprises 14 residues. In DNA, the CDR3 is TGTGCCAGCAATGCGGCTAGCTCCTACAATGAGCAGTTCTTC. Translated: CASNAASSYNEQFF.

CDR3 amino acids: CAWSVLFDSQLSNYGYTF. The DNA of the CDR3 is TGTGCCTGGAGTGTACTCTTCGACAGCCAACTATCAAACTATGGCTACACCTTC. V gene TRBV30 combines with J gene TRBJ1-2, with TRBD1 as a possible D gene (5 bases). CDR1 and CDR2 from the germline V gene are GTSNPN and SVGIG (reference sequence). Trimming shortened V by 0 bases and J by 2 bases, and 22 bases separated the two germline ends. The CDR3 contains 18 residues.

The chain joins TRBV6-1 to TRBJ2-5; 12 positions agree with TRBD2. V gave up 6 bases and J gave up 4 bases; unmatched junction bases: 9. This CDR3 has 16 residues. Per germline, CDR1 MNHNS and CDR2 SASEGT. The CDR3 region is CASSLSMGLAGETQYF. In DNA form, the CDR3 reads TGTGCCAGCAGCCTATCGATGGGACTAGCGGGAGAGACCCAGTACTTC.

The V and J genes are TRBV21-1 and TRBJ1-1; the tabulated D call, TRBD1, remains unverified against the DNA. TRBV21-1 is flagged as a pseudogene. CDR3 size: 16 residues. CDR3 loop: CASTGQGNSMNTEAFF. Here the CDR3 DNA reads TGTGCCAGCACCGGACAGGGTAATTCCATGAACACTGAAGCTTTCTTT.

CDR3 in DNA: TGTGCCAGCAGTTTATTGCGGGGGGCCGGGGAGCTGTTTTTT. Translating gives CASSLLRGAGELFF. This chain links TRBV28 with TRBJ2-2; TRBD2 aligns across 8 bases. Looked up from germline, CDR1 is MDHEN and CDR2 is SYDVKM. The CDR3 extends over 14 amino acids. The V segment lost 1 base and the J segment 6 bases; nucleotides outside the gene matches: 1.

The chain joins TRBV20-1 to TRBJ1-1; 7 bases match TRBD1. The CDR3 consists of 14 residues. J gave up 5 bases and V 3 bases, and 9 bases lay outside the gene matches. Germline loops: CDR1 DFQATT, CDR2 SNEGSKA (reference sequence). The CDR3 sequence is CSASPQGQGTEAFF. CDR3 in DNA: TGCAGTGCTAGCCCACAGGGGCAGGGGACTGAAGCTTTCTTT.

The chain has TRBV6-1 and TRBJ2-5, with 10 bases fitting TRBD1. J gave up 4 bases and V 5 bases, and 7 bases lay outside the gene matches. This CDR3 comprises 15 residues. Germline-derived CDR1 and CDR2 are MNHNS and SASEGT. CDR3 amino acids: CASSRWTGGRETQYF. In DNA, the CDR3 is TGTGCCAGCAGTCGTTGGACAGGGGGAAGAGAGACCCAGTACTTC.

V gene TRBV7-9 combines with J gene TRBJ1-1, with 7 bases lining up with TRBD1. Germline assignment: CDR1 SEHNR and CDR2 FQNEAQ (reference sequence). The CDR3 contains 18 residues. V was pared by 3 bases and J by 1 base, with 14 bases of the junction left unmatched. Here the CDR3 reads CASSFDVRGGQPNTEAFF. The CDR3 bases are TGTGCCAGCAGCTTCGATGTCCGCGGGGGACAGCCGAACACTGAAGCTTTCTTT. Together with reference TRBV7-9 and TRBJ1-1, the CDR3 gives the full variable domain: DTGVSQNPRHKITKRGQNVTFRCDPISEHNRLYWYRQTLGQGPEFLTYFQNEAQLEKSRLLSDRFSAERPKGSFSTLEIQRTEQGDSAMYLCASSFDVRGGQPNTEAFFGQGTRLTVV.

The chain recombines TRBV7-9 with TRBJ2-7; possible D gene TRBD2, 6 bases. This CDR3 has 13 residues. The V gene lost 5 bases and the J gene lost 6 bases, with 14 bases spanning the gap. Germline lookup yields CDR1 SEHNR and CDR2 FQNEAQ (reference sequence). CDR3 nucleotide sequence: TGTGCCAGCAGCCCCCAAGCGGGCGCCGAGCAGTACTTC. Protein product: CASSPQAGAEQYF.

This clonotype has a single count. The chain couples TRBV19 to TRBJ2-2; D is unclear. Per germline, CDR1 LNHDA and CDR2 SQIVND (reference sequence). Trimming removed 4 bases at V and 1 base at J, with 7 bases between. CDR3 length: 14 amino acids. CDR3 in amino acids: CASSRAENTGELFF. CDR3 nucleotide sequence: TGTGCCAGTAGTAGGGCAGAGAACACCGGGGAGCTGTTTTTT.

This sequence joins TRBV4-1 and TRBJ2-7, with D hard to call. The CDR3 length is 13 residues. V lost 4 bases to trimming and J lost 7 bases, with 14 bases between them. Per germline, CDR1 MGHRA and CDR2 YSYEKL. CDR3 region: CASSPGQPAEQYF. In DNA form, the CDR3 reads TGCGCCAGCAGCCCCGGTCAACCAGCGGAGCAGTACTTC.

The rearrangement uses TRBV12-3 or TRBV12-4 and TRBJ2-2; tentative D call: TRBD2 (5 bases). The V end lost 7 bases, the J end lost 4 bases, and 16 bases lay between the germline ends. The CDR3 is 15 amino acids. The CDR3 DNA sequence: TGTGCCAGCACCTCTACCGGACTGGGCACCGGGGAGCTGTTTTTT. It specifies CASTSTGLGTGELFF.

V usage is TRBV11-2 and J usage is TRBJ2-1, with 8 bases lining up with TRBD2. Germline V CDR1 and CDR2: SGHAT, FQNNGV. Trimming took 1 base from V and 7 from J; bases not matched to a gene: 15. The CDR3 loop spans 18 amino acids. CDR3 sequence (DNA): TGTGCCAGCAGCTTAGGGTCCGCGGGAGGCCTTTCTTTGAATGAGCAGTTCTTC. This translates into CASSLGSAGGLSLNEQFF.